Listed below are T cell receptor beta chains from one sample, sequenced in a study of read filtering for tumor transcriptome and immune sequencing. One entry per CDR3 protein, called by TCRdb with MiXCR from the reads. The sample contains some 41,000 distinct CDR3 sequences, roughly an eighth of which appear only once. Material: a population of CD138-negative cells sorted from bone marrow. Every receptor here comes from a donor aged 40 or older with multiple myeloma. Each CDR3 is given with its conserved first and last residue. The order of the fields is D gene, CDR3 length, clone size, J gene, V gene, CDR3 DNA, CDR3 protein. The D gene is left open where the match is weak. Rows give clone size only sometimes, using once, few, many, or a class for an expanded clone.

-	14	many	TRBJ1-1	TRBV20-1	TGCAGTGCGCCACCCACCGGGACACCAGCTGAAGCTTTCTTT	CSAPPTGTPAEAFF
-	15	many	TRBJ2-2	TRBV20-1	TGCAGTGCTAGAGCGGGGGAGTCGACCACCGGGGAGCTGTTTTTT	CSARAGESTTGELFF
-	13	many	TRBJ2-5	TRBV11-2	TGTGCCAGCAGCTCCGGACTAAAAGAGACCCAGTACTTC	CASSSGLKETQYF
TRBD1	14	many	TRBJ2-1	TRBV7-2	TGTGCCAGCAGCCCAACGACAGGGGGGGTTGAGCAGTTCTTC	CASSPTTGGVEQFF
-	15	many	TRBJ2-3	TRBV10-2	TGCGCCAGCCCCCCCTCAGCGGCCCCCACAGATACGCAGTATTTT	CASPPSAAPTDTQYF
TRBD1	14	many	TRBJ2-5	TRBV2	TGTGCCAGCAGCTTTGACAGGGGGCAGGAGACCCAGTACTTC	CASSFDRGQETQYF
-	13	-	TRBJ1-1	TRBV3-1	TGTGCCAGCAGCCACGAGGGGGGCGGTGGCGCTTTCTTT	CASSHEGGGGAFF
TRBD1	17	many	TRBJ1-5	TRBV20-1	TGCAGTGCTCACGAAGCGACAGGGTCAACAGGCAATCAGCCCCAGCATTTT	CSAHEATGSTGNQPQHF
TRBD1	13	many	TRBJ2-7	TRBV6-5	TGTGCCAGCAGTGGGACAGGTGGGGAGGAGCAGTACTTC	CASSGTGGEEQYF
-	15	many	TRBJ2-7	TRBV21-1	TGTGCCAGCAGCAGAAGGACACTGAGCTCCTACGAGCAGTACTTC	CASSRRTLSSYEQYF
-	12	many	TRBJ1-1	TRBV5-1	TGCGCCAGCAGCTTTACTCAGGGAGAAGCTTTCTTT	CASSFTQGEAFF
TRBD2	14	many	TRBJ2-1	TRBV7-9	TGTGCCAGCAGCACGGGGGGGGCTAACGCTGAGCAGTTCTTC	CASSTGGANAEQFF
TRBD2	15	many	TRBJ2-3	TRBV6-2/TRBV6-3	TGTGCCAGCTCGGCCTTTAGCGGGAGAGCAGATACGCAGTATTTT	CASSAFSGRADTQYF
TRBD2	16	many	TRBJ2-3	TRBV28	TGTGCCAGCAGTTTAACTAGCGGGCAGAGCACAGATACGCAGTATTTT	CASSLTSGQSTDTQYF
-	12	many	TRBJ1-1	TRBV29-1	TGCAGCCTTGAGGGTTTGTACACTGAAGCTTTCTTT	CSLEGLYTEAFF
-	12	-	TRBJ2-3	TRBV6-5	TGTGCCAGCAGATACTCCCAAATGACGCAGTATTTT	CASRYSQMTQYF
-	13	-	TRBJ1-2	TRBV28	TGTGCCAGCAGTTTGACAGTCAACTATGGCTACACCTTC	CASSLTVNYGYTF
-	14	many	TRBJ2-3	TRBV5-1	TGCGCCAGCAGCTTGATGCAGCCCACAGATACGCAGTATTTT	CASSLMQPTDTQYF
TRBD1	13	many	TRBJ1-2	TRBV7-9	TGTGCCAGCAGCTTAGAAGGGGGCAGCGGCTACACCTTC	CASSLEGGSGYTF
-	13	-	TRBJ2-3	TRBV20-1	TGCAGCAACGGCCTCACTAGCACAGATACGCAGTATTTT	CSNGLTSTDTQYF
TRBD2	16	many	TRBJ2-5	TRBV28	TGTGCCAGCAGTCCTGCGGGGGGGGGTACGAGAGAGACCCAGTACTTC	CASSPAGGGTRETQYF
-	16	many	TRBJ1-1	TRBV28	TGTGCCAGCAGCCCTCCCCCGGGGCTCCGAGACACTGAAGCTTTCTTT	CASSPPPGLRDTEAFF
TRBD2	14	many	TRBJ2-7	TRBV5-1	TGCGCCAGCAGCTTAGCGGGAGAGCCCTACGAGCAGTACTTC	CASSLAGEPYEQYF
-	16	many	TRBJ2-1	TRBV20-1	TGCAGTGCTAGAGATTTCGCCGGGACTGCCTACAATGAGCAGTTCTTC	CSARDFAGTAYNEQFF
-	17	many	TRBJ1-6	TRBV7-3	TGTGCCAGCAGCTTAGGGCCCGAGAGCTCCTATAATTCACCCCTCCACTTT	CASSLGPESSYNSPLHF
-	11	many	TRBJ2-7	TRBV29-1	TGCAGCGTTGCCAGGGATTACGAGCAGTACTTC	CSVARDYEQYF
-	16	many	TRBJ1-1	TRBV14	TGTGCCAGCAGCCAAGATGAACCGGGATTGAACACTGAAGCTTTCTTT	CASSQDEPGLNTEAFF
-	13	many	TRBJ1-2	TRBV7-2	TGTGCCAGCAGCAGAAATCAGGGAGATGGCTACACCTTC	CASSRNQGDGYTF
TRBD2	16	-	TRBJ2-3	TRBV20-1	TGCAGTGCTGGACCCCTAGCGGGAGGGGCGGCAGATACGCAGTATTTT	CSAGPLAGGAADTQYF
TRBD2	16	many	TRBJ2-3	TRBV6-2/TRBV6-3	TGTGCCAGCACCGGCGGCGGGAGAATGAGCACAGATACGCAGTATTTT	CASTGGGRMSTDTQYF
-	14	few	TRBJ2-1	TRBV7-2	TGTGCCACGACTGAAGGGGGCTCCTACAATGAGCAGTTCTTC	CATTEGGSYNEQFF
-	14	many	TRBJ2-1	TRBV20-1	TGCAGTGCTAGAGCCCTAGCGACCTACAATGAGCAGTTCTTC	CSARALATYNEQFF
TRBD1	14	many	TRBJ1-2	TRBV4-3	TGCGCCAGCAGCCAAGACGGGCAGGGGGATGGCTACACCTTC	CASSQDGQGDGYTF
-	14	many	TRBJ1-3	TRBV5-1	TGCGCCAGCAGCTTGGACCTCTCTGGAAACACCATATATTTT	CASSLDLSGNTIYF
TRBD1	13	many	TRBJ2-5	TRBV20-1	TGCAGTGCTAACAGGGGGCGAACAGAGACCCAGTACTTC	CSANRGRTETQYF
-	16	many	TRBJ2-2	TRBV7-2	TGTGCCAGCAGCCCTACTAGTAGCGGTAACACCGGGGAGCTGTTTTTT	CASSPTSSGNTGELFF
-	14	many	TRBJ2-1	TRBV18	TGTGCCAGCTCACTTGGACCTAGGAACAATGAGCAGTTCTTC	CASSLGPRNNEQFF